The present T cell receptor beta chain was sequenced within a study of a mutant IDH1 vaccine in newly diagnosed glioma. Study summary: Treated patients, averaging approximately 40 years, were about 60% male and around 40% female. Antecedent treatment encompassed radiotherapy, temozolomide, or their combination; the majority received both. Study outcomes and limitations: With respect to changes in top peripheral T cell clonotypes, pseudoprogression seemed unrelated.

The time point denotes: baseline, week 1 (first vaccination visit). Documented treatment: pre-vaccination baseline after standard-of-care therapy. Every donor had a new WHO grade 3 or 4 astrocytoma that was IDH1-mutant, with loss of nuclear ATRX. The data were produced by immunoSEQ multiplex PCR, yet TCRdb's version contains in-frame clones alone and is incomplete. Seen here are 15,000 or so clones, approximately 80% observed once, and the top ten hold more than 8%. The trim removed 3 bases at V and 4 bases at J, leaving 4 bases unmatched. Germline CDR1 SNHLY, CDR2 FYNNEI. The CDR3 sequence is 15 residues long. A word on this clone: Its antigen is not identified.

The V call is TRBV2, the J call TRBJ1-5; 9 bases align to TRBD1. This specimen consisted of PBMCs, obtained from a glioma patient treated with radiotherapy, temozolomide or both. The receptor comes from a man aged 40-49 years with glioma. This chain's CDR3 is CASSDRTGVNQPQHF. The CDR3 bases are TGTGCCAGCAGTGACCGGACAGGGGTTAATCAGCCCCAGCATTTT.